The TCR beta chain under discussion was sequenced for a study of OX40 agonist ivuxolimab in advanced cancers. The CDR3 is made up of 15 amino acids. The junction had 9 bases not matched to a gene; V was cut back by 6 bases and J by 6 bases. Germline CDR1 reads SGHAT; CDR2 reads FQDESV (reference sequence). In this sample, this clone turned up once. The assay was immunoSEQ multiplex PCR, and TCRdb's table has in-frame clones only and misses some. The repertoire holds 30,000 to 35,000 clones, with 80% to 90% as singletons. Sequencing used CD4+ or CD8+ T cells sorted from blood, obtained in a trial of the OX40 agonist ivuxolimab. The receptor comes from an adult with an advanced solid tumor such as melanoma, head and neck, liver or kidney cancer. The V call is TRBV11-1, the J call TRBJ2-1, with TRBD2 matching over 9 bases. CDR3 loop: CASSSVAGVGNEQFF. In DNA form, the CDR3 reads TGTGCCAGCAGTTCTGTAGCGGGAGTGGGCAATGAGCAGTTCTTC.